This T cell receptor (beta chain) was obtained from a study of tumor and adjacent non-tumor tissue in lung cancer. The template was RNA from unsorted bulk tissue. Three rounds of nested PCR, following a modified ARM-PCR protocol, produced the TCRbeta library. One entry per CDR3 protein, called by TCRdb with MiXCR from the multiplex PCR reads. In the table there are more than 120,000 distinct CDR3 sequences, about 71% of which are singletons. This clonotype was picked up a small number of times. The CDR3 sequence is 16 residues long. V lost 0 bases and J lost 9, with 19 bases in between. CDR1 is SGHNT and CDR2 is YYREEE in the germline V gene (reference sequence).

This receptor was obtained from a man aged 60-69 years with small cell lung cancer. V usage is TRBV5-4 and J usage is TRBJ2-1; a weak D match, TRBD2 (5 bases). Source material: lung tumor tissue. CDR3 in DNA: TGTGCCAGCAGCTTGGAGGGAGTCTCTCTCAATCGTGAGCAGTTCTTC. It translates to CASSLEGVSLNREQFF.